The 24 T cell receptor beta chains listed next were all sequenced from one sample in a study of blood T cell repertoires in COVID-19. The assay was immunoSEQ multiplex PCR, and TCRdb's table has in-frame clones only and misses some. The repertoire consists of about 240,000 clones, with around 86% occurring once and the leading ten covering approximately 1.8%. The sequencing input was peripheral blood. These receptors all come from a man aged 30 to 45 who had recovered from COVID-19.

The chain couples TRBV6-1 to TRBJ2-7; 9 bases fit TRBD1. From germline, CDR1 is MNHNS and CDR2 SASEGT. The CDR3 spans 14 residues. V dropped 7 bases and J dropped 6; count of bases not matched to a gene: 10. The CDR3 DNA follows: TGTGCCAGCAAAACCGGGACAGGGAGCCTCGAGCAGTACTTC. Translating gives CASKTGTGSLEQYF.

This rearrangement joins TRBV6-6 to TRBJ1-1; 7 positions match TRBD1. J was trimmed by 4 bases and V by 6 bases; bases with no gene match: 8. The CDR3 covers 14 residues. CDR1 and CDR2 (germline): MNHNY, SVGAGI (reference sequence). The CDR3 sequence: CASSYDRAATEAFF. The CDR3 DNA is TGTGCCAGCAGCTACGACAGGGCTGCCACTGAAGCTTTCTTT.

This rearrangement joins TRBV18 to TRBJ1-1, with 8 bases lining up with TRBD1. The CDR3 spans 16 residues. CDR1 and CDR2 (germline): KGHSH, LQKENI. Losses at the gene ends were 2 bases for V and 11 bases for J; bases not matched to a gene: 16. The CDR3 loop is CASSPGPGTGYPGAFF. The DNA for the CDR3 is TGTGCCAGCTCACCAGGACCCGGGACAGGTTACCCGGGGGCTTTCTTT. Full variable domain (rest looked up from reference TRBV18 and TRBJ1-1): NAGVMQNPRHLVRRRGQEARLRCSPMKGHSHVYWYRQLPEEGLKFMVYLQKENIIDESGMPKERFSAEFPKEGPSILRIQQVVRGDSAAYFCASSPGPGTGYPGAFFGQGTRLTVV.

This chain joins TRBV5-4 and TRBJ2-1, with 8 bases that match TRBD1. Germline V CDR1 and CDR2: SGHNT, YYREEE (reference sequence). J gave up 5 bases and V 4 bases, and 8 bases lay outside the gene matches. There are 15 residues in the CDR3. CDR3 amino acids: CASSRGPTGDNEQFF. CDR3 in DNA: TGTGCCAGCAGCCGTGGACCGACAGGGGACAATGAGCAGTTCTTC.

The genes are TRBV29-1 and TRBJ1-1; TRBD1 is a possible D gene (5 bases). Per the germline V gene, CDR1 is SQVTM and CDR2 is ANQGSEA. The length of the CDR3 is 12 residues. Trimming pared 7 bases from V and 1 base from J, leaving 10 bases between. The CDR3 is CSGRGANTEAFF. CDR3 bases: TGCAGCGGGAGGGGCGCGAACACTGAAGCTTTCTTT.

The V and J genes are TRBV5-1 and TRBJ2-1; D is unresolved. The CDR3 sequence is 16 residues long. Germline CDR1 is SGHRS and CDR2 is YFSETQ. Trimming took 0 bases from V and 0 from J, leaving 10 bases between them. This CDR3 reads CASSLVGGNSYNEQFF. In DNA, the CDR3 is TGCGCCAGCAGCTTGGTAGGCGGTAACTCCTACAATGAGCAGTTCTTC.

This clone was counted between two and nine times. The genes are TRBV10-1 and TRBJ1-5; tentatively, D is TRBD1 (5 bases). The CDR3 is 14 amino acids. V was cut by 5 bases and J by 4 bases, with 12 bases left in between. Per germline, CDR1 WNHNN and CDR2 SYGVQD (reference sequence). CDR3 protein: CASSQGDRNQPQHF. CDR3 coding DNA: TGCGCCAGCAGTCAAGGAGACAGAAATCAGCCCCAGCATTTT.

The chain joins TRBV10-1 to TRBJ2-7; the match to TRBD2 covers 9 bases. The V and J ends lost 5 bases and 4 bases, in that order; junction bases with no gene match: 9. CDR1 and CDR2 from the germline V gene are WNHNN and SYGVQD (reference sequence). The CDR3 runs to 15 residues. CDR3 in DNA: TGCGCCAGCAGTTTTAGACTAGCGGCGAAGTACGAGCAGTACTTC. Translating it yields CASSFRLAAKYEQYF.

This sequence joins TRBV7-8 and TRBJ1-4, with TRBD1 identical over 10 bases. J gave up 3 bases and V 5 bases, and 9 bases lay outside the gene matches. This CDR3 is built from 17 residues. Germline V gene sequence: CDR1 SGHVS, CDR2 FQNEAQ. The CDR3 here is CASSPRDRGLSNEKLFF. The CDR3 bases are TGTGCCAGCAGCCCCCGGGACAGGGGACTCTCTAATGAAAAACTGTTTTTT.

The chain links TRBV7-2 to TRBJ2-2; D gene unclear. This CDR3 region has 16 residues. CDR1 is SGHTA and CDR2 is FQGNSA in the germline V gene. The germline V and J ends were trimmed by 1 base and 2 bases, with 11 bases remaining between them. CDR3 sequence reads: CASSLVRESNTGELFF. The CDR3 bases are TGTGCCAGCAGCTTAGTAAGAGAGTCTAACACCGGGGAGCTGTTTTTT.

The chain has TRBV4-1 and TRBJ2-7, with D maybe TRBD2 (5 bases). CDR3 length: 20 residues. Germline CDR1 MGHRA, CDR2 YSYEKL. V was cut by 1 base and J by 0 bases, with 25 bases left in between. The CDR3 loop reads CASSQVFMAIWTEISYEQYF. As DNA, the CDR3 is TGCGCCAGCAGCCAAGTCTTCATGGCAATCTGGACTGAGATCTCCTACGAGCAGTACTTC.

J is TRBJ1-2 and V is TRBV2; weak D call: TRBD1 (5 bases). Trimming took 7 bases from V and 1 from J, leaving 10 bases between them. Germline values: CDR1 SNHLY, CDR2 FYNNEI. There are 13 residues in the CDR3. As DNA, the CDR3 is TGTGCCAGCAACCGGGACTTTAACTATGGCTACACCTTC. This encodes CASNRDFNYGYTF.

The CDR3, as DNA: TGTGCCAGCAGTTACGGGGGGGGTTACAATGAGCAGTTCTTC. Its translation: CASSYGGGYNEQFF. V usage is TRBV6-6 and J usage is TRBJ2-1; 7 positions agree with TRBD2. V lost 2 bases, J lost 4 bases, and 2 bases stayed unmatched. CDR3 length: 14 residues. CDR1 MNHNY and CDR2 SVGAGI come from the germline V gene (reference sequence).

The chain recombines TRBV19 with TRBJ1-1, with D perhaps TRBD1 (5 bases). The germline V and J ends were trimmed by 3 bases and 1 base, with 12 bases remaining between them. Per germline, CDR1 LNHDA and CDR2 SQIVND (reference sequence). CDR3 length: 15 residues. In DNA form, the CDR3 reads TGTGCCAGTAGTATCCGATGGAGGGGGAACACTGAAGCTTTCTTT. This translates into CASSIRWRGNTEAFF.

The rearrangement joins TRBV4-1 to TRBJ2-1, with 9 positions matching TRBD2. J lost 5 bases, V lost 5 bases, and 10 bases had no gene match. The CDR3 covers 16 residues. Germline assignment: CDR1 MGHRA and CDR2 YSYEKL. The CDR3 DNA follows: TGCGCCAGCAGCACAGTCTGGCGGGGGGGGAACAATGAGCAGTTCTTC. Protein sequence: CASSTVWRGGNNEQFF.

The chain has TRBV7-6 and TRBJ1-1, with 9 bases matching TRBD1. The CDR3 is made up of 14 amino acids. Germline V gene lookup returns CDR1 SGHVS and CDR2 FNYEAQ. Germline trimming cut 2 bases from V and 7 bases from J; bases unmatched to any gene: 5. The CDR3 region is CASSLITGGIEAFF. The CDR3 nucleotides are TGTGCCAGCAGCTTAATAACAGGGGGCATTGAAGCTTTCTTT.

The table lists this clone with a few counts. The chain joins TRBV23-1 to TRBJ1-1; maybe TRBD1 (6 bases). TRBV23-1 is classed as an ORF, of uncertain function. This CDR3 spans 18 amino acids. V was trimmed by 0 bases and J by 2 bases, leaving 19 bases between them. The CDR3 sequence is CASSQSTGTAGANTEAFF. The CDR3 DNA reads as TGCGCCAGCAGTCAATCGACGGGGACCGCGGGGGCAAACACTGAAGCTTTCTTT.

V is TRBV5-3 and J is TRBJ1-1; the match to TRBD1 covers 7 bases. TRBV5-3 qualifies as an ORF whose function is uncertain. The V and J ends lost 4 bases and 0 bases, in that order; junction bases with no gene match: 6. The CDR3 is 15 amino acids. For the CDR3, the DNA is TGTGCCAGAAGCCTTGTCGGGACAGTGAACACTGAAGCTTTCTTT. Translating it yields CARSLVGTVNTEAFF.

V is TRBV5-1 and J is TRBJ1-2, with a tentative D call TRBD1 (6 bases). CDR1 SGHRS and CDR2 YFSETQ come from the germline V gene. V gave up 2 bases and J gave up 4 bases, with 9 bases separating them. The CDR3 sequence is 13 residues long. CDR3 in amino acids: CASSFRGAYGYTF. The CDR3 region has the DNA TGCGCCAGCAGCTTCAGGGGAGCCTATGGCTACACCTTC.

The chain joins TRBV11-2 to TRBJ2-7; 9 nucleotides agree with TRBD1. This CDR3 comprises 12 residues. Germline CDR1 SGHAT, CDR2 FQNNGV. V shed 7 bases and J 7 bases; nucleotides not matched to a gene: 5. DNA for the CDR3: TGTGCCAGCAAACAGGGGGCGCAAGAGCAGTACTTC. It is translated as CASKQGAQEQYF.

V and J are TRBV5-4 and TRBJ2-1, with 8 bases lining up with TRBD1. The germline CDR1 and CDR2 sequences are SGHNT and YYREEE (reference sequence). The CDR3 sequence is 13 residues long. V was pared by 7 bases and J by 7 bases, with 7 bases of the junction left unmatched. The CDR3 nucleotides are TGTGCCAGCCTAGACAGGGGTCAAAATGAGCAGTTCTTC. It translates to CASLDRGQNEQFF.

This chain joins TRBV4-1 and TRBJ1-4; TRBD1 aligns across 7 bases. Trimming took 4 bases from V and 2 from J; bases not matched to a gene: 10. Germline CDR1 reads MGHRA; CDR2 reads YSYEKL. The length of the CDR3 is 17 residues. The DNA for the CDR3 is TGCGCCAGCAGCCGGTCCAGGGGGGTACGGACTAATGAAAAACTGTTTTTT. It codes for CASSRSRGVRTNEKLFF.

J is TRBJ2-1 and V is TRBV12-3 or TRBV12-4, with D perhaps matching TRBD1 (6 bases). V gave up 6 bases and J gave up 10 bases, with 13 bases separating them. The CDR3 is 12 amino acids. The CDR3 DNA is TGTGCCAGCAGGGTTGTGAGGGGGGAGCAGTTCTTC. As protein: CASRVVRGEQFF.

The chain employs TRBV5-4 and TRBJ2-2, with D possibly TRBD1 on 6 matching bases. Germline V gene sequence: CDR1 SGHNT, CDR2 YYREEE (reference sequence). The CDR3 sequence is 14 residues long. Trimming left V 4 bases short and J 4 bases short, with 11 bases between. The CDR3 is CASSIQGSTGELFF. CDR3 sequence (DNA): TGTGCCAGCAGCATACAGGGTTCCACCGGGGAGCTGTTTTTT.